A selection of T cell receptor beta chains follows, all from one sample in a study of a mutant IDH1 vaccine in newly diagnosed glioma. No antigen has been assigned to these receptors. Sequencing used immunoSEQ multiplex PCR; TCRdb keeps in-frame clones, though not all of them. The sample holds tens of thousands of clones; around 75% are singletons and the top ten take 8.9%. The source material was PBMCs, sampled from a glioma patient whose treatment included an IDH1 peptide vaccine. The source of these receptors is a man aged 35-49 years with glioma. CDR3s include the opening cysteine and the closing phenylalanine or tryptophan. D genes are given only for firm matches. The listing skips clone size in some rows; elsewhere it reads once, few, many or a size class.

j_call: TRBJ1-4; d_call: .; cdr3_length: 13; clone_size: .; v_call: TRBV27; cdr3_nt: TGTGCCAGCAGCCGATCCCTTGGGGAAAAACTGTTTTTT; cdr3_aa: CASSRSLGEKLFF
j_call: TRBJ2-3; d_call: TRBD1; cdr3_length: 14; clone_size: .; v_call: TRBV2; cdr3_nt: TGTGCCAGCCACCGGGACAGGGGTCCAGATACGCAGTATTTT; cdr3_aa: CASHRDRGPDTQYF
j_call: TRBJ2-5; d_call: TRBD2; cdr3_length: 12; clone_size: few; v_call: TRBV7-6; cdr3_nt: TGTGCCAGCAGCTTAGAAGCGGGACGTCAGTACTTC; cdr3_aa: CASSLEAGRQYF
j_call: TRBJ2-1; d_call: .; cdr3_length: 16; clone_size: .; v_call: TRBV28; cdr3_nt: TGTGCCAGCAGCCGAATAGGGTTCAGCTCCTACAATGAGCAGTTCTTC; cdr3_aa: CASSRIGFSSYNEQFF
j_call: TRBJ2-1; d_call: .; cdr3_length: 19; clone_size: .; v_call: TRBV5-6; cdr3_nt: TGTGCCAGCAGCTCCCTCACCACAGGACCCACTTTTTCCTACAATGAGCAGTTCTTC; cdr3_aa: CASSSLTTGPTFSYNEQFF
j_call: TRBJ1-2; d_call: .; cdr3_length: 14; clone_size: .; v_call: TRBV15; cdr3_nt: TGTGCCACCAGCAGACTTCCCGGGGGCCATGGCTACACCTTC; cdr3_aa: CATSRLPGGHGYTF
j_call: TRBJ2-3; d_call: .; cdr3_length: 13; clone_size: .; v_call: TRBV11-3; cdr3_nt: TGTGCCAGCAGCTTAGATGGAGTAACTACGCAGTATTTT; cdr3_aa: CASSLDGVTTQYF
j_call: TRBJ2-7; d_call: TRBD1; cdr3_length: 14; clone_size: .; v_call: TRBV27; cdr3_nt: TGTGCCAGCAGTTTCTCGTTAGAAGGGACAGGAGAGTACTTC; cdr3_aa: CASSFSLEGTGEYF
j_call: TRBJ1-1; d_call: TRBD1; cdr3_length: 14; clone_size: .; v_call: TRBV18; cdr3_nt: TGTGCCAGCTCACCACAGGGGGCGGTTACTGAAGCTTTCTTT; cdr3_aa: CASSPQGAVTEAFF
j_call: TRBJ1-2; d_call: .; cdr3_length: 13; clone_size: .; v_call: TRBV6-1; cdr3_nt: TGTGCCAGCAGTGAAGGGTCCGATCCTGGCTACACCTTC; cdr3_aa: CASSEGSDPGYTF
j_call: TRBJ1-4; d_call: TRBD1; cdr3_length: 16; clone_size: .; v_call: TRBV4-2; cdr3_nt: TGTGCCAGCAGCCAAAGTGACCGGGACAGGGGGTTAAAACTGTTTTTT; cdr3_aa: CASSQSDRDRGLKLFF
j_call: TRBJ2-6; d_call: .; cdr3_length: 13; clone_size: few; v_call: TRBV25-1; cdr3_nt: TGTGCCAGCAGTGAGACAGGGACTAACGTCCTGACTTTC; cdr3_aa: CASSETGTNVLTF
j_call: TRBJ2-3; d_call: .; cdr3_length: 13; clone_size: .; v_call: TRBV2; cdr3_nt: TGTGCCAGCAGCAGCCTTAGCACAGATACGCAGTATTTT; cdr3_aa: CASSSLSTDTQYF
j_call: TRBJ1-3; d_call: .; cdr3_length: 14; clone_size: .; v_call: TRBV28; cdr3_nt: TGTGCCAGCCGTTTAAGTGACTCTGGAAACACCATATATTTT; cdr3_aa: CASRLSDSGNTIYF
j_call: TRBJ2-3; d_call: .; cdr3_length: 14; clone_size: .; v_call: TRBV25-1; cdr3_nt: TGTGCCAGCATGGGGGGAATAAGCACAGATACGCAGTATTTT; cdr3_aa: CASMGGISTDTQYF
j_call: TRBJ1-1; d_call: .; cdr3_length: 15; clone_size: .; v_call: TRBV25-1; cdr3_nt: TGTGCCAGCAGTGAACCCGGGACACTGAACACTGAAGCTTTCTTT; cdr3_aa: CASSEPGTLNTEAFF
j_call: TRBJ2-5; d_call: .; cdr3_length: 14; clone_size: once; v_call: TRBV5-4; cdr3_nt: TGTGCCAGCAGCTTGGATTTAAGCCAAGAGACCCAGTACTTC; cdr3_aa: CASSLDLSQETQYF
j_call: TRBJ2-7; d_call: TRBD1; cdr3_length: 14; clone_size: .; v_call: TRBV13; cdr3_nt: TGTGCCAGCAGCTGGACAGGGGGCCGAGGCGAGCAGTACTTC; cdr3_aa: CASSWTGGRGEQYF
j_call: TRBJ2-3; d_call: .; cdr3_length: 15; clone_size: .; v_call: TRBV27; cdr3_nt: TGTGCCAGCAGCCCGCCCGGGGGAGCCACAGATACGCAGTATTTT; cdr3_aa: CASSPPGGATDTQYF
j_call: TRBJ2-3; d_call: .; cdr3_length: 14; clone_size: .; v_call: TRBV27; cdr3_nt: TGTGCCAGCAGTTCCCGCCGGTGGGCAGATACGCAGTATTTT; cdr3_aa: CASSSRRWADTQYF
j_call: TRBJ1-1; d_call: .; cdr3_length: 14; clone_size: few; v_call: TRBV6-5; cdr3_nt: TGTGCCAGCAGCCCAGGAAACATGAACACTGAAGCTTTCTTT; cdr3_aa: CASSPGNMNTEAFF
j_call: TRBJ2-2; d_call: .; cdr3_length: 16; clone_size: .; v_call: TRBV18; cdr3_nt: TGTGCCAGCTCACCTCAAGTCGGCAGGGGCGCCGGGGAGCTGTTTTTT; cdr3_aa: CASSPQVGRGAGELFF
j_call: TRBJ1-3; d_call: .; cdr3_length: 12; clone_size: .; v_call: TRBV5-6; cdr3_nt: TGTGCCAGCAGCGGTAGGGGAAACACCATATATTTT; cdr3_aa: CASSGRGNTIYF
j_call: TRBJ1-6; d_call: .; cdr3_length: 15; clone_size: .; v_call: TRBV13; cdr3_nt: TGTGCCAGCAACATATACAGCTCCTATAATTCACCCCTCCACTTT; cdr3_aa: CASNIYSSYNSPLHF
j_call: TRBJ2-3; d_call: TRBD2; cdr3_length: 14; clone_size: few; v_call: TRBV4-2; cdr3_nt: TGTGCCAGCAGCCAAGGTACTAGCGCAGATACGCAGTATTTT; cdr3_aa: CASSQGTSADTQYF
j_call: TRBJ1-5; d_call: .; cdr3_length: 15; clone_size: few; v_call: TRBV28; cdr3_nt: TGTGCCAGCACCACGGGGGGACGTAGCAATCAGCCCCAGCATTTT; cdr3_aa: CASTTGGRSNQPQHF
j_call: TRBJ2-1; d_call: .; cdr3_length: 15; clone_size: .; v_call: TRBV10-1; cdr3_nt: TGCGCCAGCAGTGAGTTTAGTAGCGGAGACAATGAGCAGTTCTTC; cdr3_aa: CASSEFSSGDNEQFF
j_call: TRBJ2-4; d_call: TRBD2; cdr3_length: 15; clone_size: .; v_call: TRBV4-1; cdr3_nt: TGCGCCAGCAGCCTTCTTGGACTAGCGGGAAATATTCAGTACTTC; cdr3_aa: CASSLLGLAGNIQYF
j_call: TRBJ2-2; d_call: .; cdr3_length: 14; clone_size: .; v_call: TRBV6-1; cdr3_nt: TGTGCCAGCAGTGATGGCCGGGCGCACGGGGAGCTGTTTTTT; cdr3_aa: CASSDGRAHGELFF
j_call: TRBJ2-5; d_call: .; cdr3_length: 14; clone_size: .; v_call: TRBV7-9; cdr3_nt: TGTGCCAGCAGCTCCCGGGACTACCAAGAGACCCAGTACTTC; cdr3_aa: CASSSRDYQETQYF
j_call: TRBJ2-1; d_call: TRBD1; cdr3_length: 14; clone_size: .; v_call: TRBV7-9; cdr3_nt: TGTGCCAGCAGCACCCGGACAGGGGCGATTGAGCAGTTCTTC; cdr3_aa: CASSTRTGAIEQFF
j_call: TRBJ1-5; d_call: .; cdr3_length: 16; clone_size: few; v_call: TRBV6-6; cdr3_nt: TGTGCCAGCAGTTACGTCAGCCATATTAGCAATCAGCCCCAGCATTTT; cdr3_aa: CASSYVSHISNQPQHF
j_call: TRBJ1-1; d_call: .; cdr3_length: 14; clone_size: .; v_call: TRBV19; cdr3_nt: TGTGCCAGTAACCGATCCCCACAGTACACTGAAGCTTTCTTT; cdr3_aa: CASNRSPQYTEAFF
j_call: TRBJ2-2; d_call: TRBD2; cdr3_length: 16; clone_size: .; v_call: TRBV19; cdr3_nt: TGTGCCAGTAGTAGCGAGCGGGGTTCGAACACCGGGGAGCTGTTTTTT; cdr3_aa: CASSSERGSNTGELFF
j_call: TRBJ2-5; d_call: TRBD2; cdr3_length: 16; clone_size: once; v_call: TRBV4-1; cdr3_nt: TGCGCCAGCAGCCAAGTCCCCGGGAGGGTAGCGGAGACCCAGTACTTC; cdr3_aa: CASSQVPGRVAETQYF
j_call: TRBJ1-2; d_call: TRBD1; cdr3_length: 17; clone_size: .; v_call: TRBV19; cdr3_nt: TGTGCCAGTAGTATTTTGACCGGGACAGGGAGTAGCTATGGCTACACCTTC; cdr3_aa: CASSILTGTGSSYGYTF
j_call: TRBJ2-5; d_call: TRBD1; cdr3_length: 15; clone_size: .; v_call: TRBV4-1; cdr3_nt: TGCGCCAGCAGTGCTACCGGGACAGGGGACGAGACCCAGTACTTC; cdr3_aa: CASSATGTGDETQYF
j_call: TRBJ2-3; d_call: .; cdr3_length: 13; clone_size: .; v_call: TRBV7-9; cdr3_nt: TGTGCCAGCAGCTCCAGGGGCCCAGATACGCAGTATTTT; cdr3_aa: CASSSRGPDTQYF
j_call: TRBJ1-3; d_call: .; cdr3_length: 15; clone_size: few; v_call: TRBV5-8; cdr3_nt: TGTGCCAGCAGCTTGGGCGCAGTCTCTGGAAACACCATATATTTT; cdr3_aa: CASSLGAVSGNTIYF
j_call: TRBJ1-2; d_call: .; cdr3_length: 15; clone_size: .; v_call: TRBV9; cdr3_nt: TGTGCCAGCAGCGACAGGGACGGATTCTCCTATGGCTACACCTTC; cdr3_aa: CASSDRDGFSYGYTF
j_call: TRBJ1-5; d_call: .; cdr3_length: 15; clone_size: .; v_call: TRBV7-2; cdr3_nt: TGTGCCAGCAGCTTATTTCGGCAGGGCAATCAGCCCCAGCATTTT; cdr3_aa: CASSLFRQGNQPQHF
j_call: TRBJ2-1; d_call: TRBD2; cdr3_length: 15; clone_size: .; v_call: TRBV5-5; cdr3_nt: TGTGCCAGCAGCCCCGGGACTAGCGGGAGCAATGAGCAGTTCTTC; cdr3_aa: CASSPGTSGSNEQFF
j_call: TRBJ2-1; d_call: .; cdr3_length: 16; clone_size: once; v_call: TRBV7-6; cdr3_nt: TGTGCCAGCAGCTTAGACTGGGCGGGCGCCCGGGTTGAGCAGTTCTTC; cdr3_aa: CASSLDWAGARVEQFF
j_call: TRBJ2-2; d_call: TRBD1; cdr3_length: 14; clone_size: .; v_call: TRBV5-1; cdr3_nt: TGCGCCAGCAGCCAGGGGGCGGACACCGGGGAGCTGTTTTTT; cdr3_aa: CASSQGADTGELFF
j_call: TRBJ1-2; d_call: TRBD1; cdr3_length: 14; clone_size: .; v_call: TRBV5-5; cdr3_nt: TGTGCCAGCAGCGACCCAGACAGGGGGCGTGGCTACACCTTC; cdr3_aa: CASSDPDRGRGYTF
j_call: TRBJ2-2; d_call: .; cdr3_length: 14; clone_size: few; v_call: TRBV10-1; cdr3_nt: TGCGCCAGCAGGGTCGAACGGAGCACCGGGGAGCTGTTTTTT; cdr3_aa: CASRVERSTGELFF
j_call: TRBJ1-2; d_call: .; cdr3_length: 13; clone_size: .; v_call: TRBV10-3; cdr3_nt: TGTGCCATCGCGACGGGAGCTAACTATGGCTACACCTTC; cdr3_aa: CAIATGANYGYTF
j_call: TRBJ2-1; d_call: TRBD1; cdr3_length: 12; clone_size: .; v_call: TRBV29-1; cdr3_nt: TGCAGCTATGGACAGGGGAAGAATGAGCAGTTCTTC; cdr3_aa: CSYGQGKNEQFF
j_call: TRBJ1-5; d_call: TRBD1; cdr3_length: 17; clone_size: few; v_call: TRBV18; cdr3_nt: TGTGCCAGCCCACCCCAGGACAGGGTAGGGAGCAATCAGCCCCAGCATTTT; cdr3_aa: CASPPQDRVGSNQPQHF